The 25 T cell receptor beta chains listed next were all sequenced from one sample in a study of CD8 T cells in Susac syndrome. Random hexamers were used to reverse transcribe an amount of roughly 0.45 to 1 ug RNA. One entry per CDR3 protein, called by TCRdb with MiXCR from the immunoSEQ multiplex PCR reads. Of roughly 130,000 distinct CDR3 sequences in the sample, 96% are singletons; the top ten hold about 0.13%. What was sequenced was CD4+ T cells from PBMCs. The receptors originated from a human donor with Susac syndrome.

The chain joins TRBV12-3 or TRBV12-4 to TRBJ2-1; D remains unclear. Trimming pared 3 bases from V and 2 bases from J, leaving 11 bases between. The CDR3 has 15 amino acids. In DNA, the CDR3 is TGTGCCAGCAGTTTGGAGAGTTTGCCCTACAATGAGCAGTTCTTC. Translating it yields CASSLESLPYNEQFF.

The chain has TRBV7-9 and TRBJ1-5, with TRBD1 matching over 7 bases. V lost 5 bases, J lost 6 bases, and 7 bases stayed unmatched. The CDR3 is made up of 14 amino acids. The germline gives CDR1 SEHNR, CDR2 FQNEAQ (reference sequence). The CDR3 DNA reads TGTGCCAGCAGCCGGGACAGTAGTTTTCAGCCCCAGCATTTT. As protein: CASSRDSSFQPQHF.

CDR3 residues: CASSLGVGGNQPQHF. In DNA form, the CDR3 reads TGTGCCAGCAGTTTAGGGGTTGGGGGCAATCAGCCCCAGCATTTT. This chain uses TRBV12-3 or TRBV12-4 with TRBJ1-5; D is uncertain. V was cut by 1 base and J by 2 bases, with 9 bases left in between. CDR3 length: 15 residues.

CDR3 region: CSVRTGALYSYTF. The CDR3 coding sequence is TGCAGCGTTAGGACAGGGGCCCTGTACAGCTACACCTTC. J is TRBJ1-2 and V is TRBV29-1; TRBD1 aligns across 9 bases. CDR3 length: 13 residues. Trimming at V came to 5 bases and at J to 9 bases, leaving 10 bases not matched to a gene. Germline CDR1 and CDR2: SQVTM and ANQGSEA.

This chain joins TRBV18 and TRBJ2-7; TRBD2 aligns across 8 bases. V gave up 3 bases and J gave up 4 bases; unmatched junction bases: 5. CDR3 size: 14 residues. The V gene's germline CDR1 is KGHSH and CDR2 LQKENI. CDR3 residues: CASSPTSDAYEQYF. Written as DNA, the CDR3 is TGTGCCAGCTCACCGACTAGCGACGCTTACGAGCAGTACTTC.

The chain combines TRBV2 with TRBJ1-5; 8 bases align to TRBD1. J was trimmed by 2 bases and V by 6 bases; bases with no gene match: 12. Looked up from germline, CDR1 is SNHLY and CDR2 is FYNNEI. The CDR3 totals 17 residues. The CDR3 region is CASSQRDRSMGNQPQHF. CDR3 DNA: TGTGCCAGCAGCCAAAGGGACAGGTCGATGGGCAATCAGCCCCAGCATTTT.

The V call is TRBV29-1, the J call TRBJ2-3; D not certain. Trimming removed 8 bases from V and 6 bases from J, with 18 bases in between. CDR3 length equals 13 residues. Germline V gives CDR1 SQVTM, CDR2 ANQGSEA. Written as DNA, the CDR3 is TGCAGCCACGTGGGTGGATCTAAGGATACGCAGTATTTT. Protein product: CSHVGGSKDTQYF.

The rearrangement uses TRBV29-1 and TRBJ1-1, with 8 bases fitting TRBD1. With V trimmed by 6 bases and J by 3 bases, 6 bases remained unmatched. The V gene's germline CDR1 is SQVTM and CDR2 ANQGSEA. CDR3 size: 13 residues. The CDR3 DNA is TGCAGCGTCAGGACAGGGTTCGACACTGAAGCTTTCTTT. This translates into CSVRTGFDTEAFF.

V usage is TRBV14 and J usage is TRBJ1-2, with D possibly being TRBD1 (6 bases). The CDR3 loop spans 13 amino acids. The V end was cut by 5 bases, the J end by 2 bases, with 9 bases between. The germline V gene encodes CDR1 SGHDN and CDR2 FVKESK. CDR3 DNA: TGTGCCAGCAGCTGGACAGAGAACTATGGCTACACCTTC. Translating gives CASSWTENYGYTF.

The chain has TRBV18 and TRBJ2-7; 10 bases align to TRBD1. Looked up from germline, CDR1 is KGHSH and CDR2 is LQKENI. The V segment lost 4 bases and the J segment 7 bases; nucleotides outside the gene matches: 7. The CDR3 length is 14 residues. In nucleotides, the CDR3 is TGTGCCAGCTCACACCGACAGGGGGCGGGTGAGCAGTACTTC. Translated: CASSHRQGAGEQYF.

The chain joins TRBV19 to TRBJ1-2, with a tentative D call TRBD1 (5 bases). V was trimmed by 7 bases and J by 6 bases, leaving 18 bases between them. The germline V gene has CDR1 LNHDA and CDR2 SQIVND (reference sequence). The CDR3 covers 14 residues. Here the CDR3 reads CASNPRDVYHGYTF. Here the CDR3 DNA reads TGTGCCAGTAACCCCCGGGACGTCTATCATGGCTACACCTTC.

The genes are TRBV12-3 or TRBV12-4 and TRBJ2-5; D may be TRBD1 (5 bases). This CDR3 spans 14 amino acids. V lost 5 bases and J 2 bases, leaving 12 bases between the germline ends. This chain's CDR3 is CASSTSGYQETQYF. The CDR3 DNA is TGTGCCAGCAGTACGTCAGGGTATCAAGAGACCCAGTACTTC.

There are a few counts of this clonotype. The gene calls are TRBV4-3 and TRBJ2-7, with TRBD2 matching over 8 bases. CDR1 is LGHNA, CDR2 YSLEER, per germline. There are 15 residues in the CDR3. Trimming at V came to 1 base and at J to 1 base, leaving 3 bases not matched to a gene. CDR3 in amino acids: CASSQASGLSYEQYF. CDR3 sequence (DNA): TGCGCCAGCAGCCAAGCTAGCGGGCTTTCCTACGAGCAGTACTTC.

The rearrangement links TRBV29-1 to TRBJ2-5; no reliable D call. The CDR3 is 13 amino acids. Germline assignment: CDR1 SQVTM and CDR2 ANQGSEA. V was shortened by 5 bases and J by 1 base, with 11 bases between the two germline ends. The CDR3 here is CSVQTVRQETQYF. The CDR3 region has the DNA TGCAGCGTTCAGACGGTGCGCCAAGAGACCCAGTACTTC.

This clonotype was observed once. The chain carries TRBV29-1 and TRBJ1-1; no reliable D call. With 4 bases removed from V and 2 bases from J, the gap between germline ends came to 14 bases. There are 14 residues in the CDR3. The germline gives CDR1 SQVTM, CDR2 ANQGSEA. The CDR3 protein is CSVVLVTVNTEAFF. As DNA, the CDR3 is TGCAGCGTTGTTTTAGTCACGGTCAACACTGAAGCTTTCTTT.

V is TRBV6-5 and J is TRBJ2-1; 12 positions match TRBD1. Trimming at V came to 4 bases and at J to 8 bases, leaving 9 bases not matched to a gene. This CDR3 spans 16 amino acids. Germline CDR1 MNHEY, CDR2 SVGAGI. The CDR3, as DNA: TGTGCCAGCAGTTCTCGAGGGACAGGGGGCATCCATGAGCAGTTCTTC. Protein: CASSSRGTGGIHEQFF.

The gene calls are TRBV29-1 and TRBJ2-1, with D perhaps matching TRBD2 (5 bases). The CDR3 contains 12 residues. Germline V CDR1 and CDR2: SQVTM, ANQGSEA. V was cut by 7 bases and J by 0 bases, with 7 bases left in between. As DNA, the CDR3 is TGCAGCGCAGGACTCTCCTACAATGAGCAGTTCTTC. It yields the protein CSAGLSYNEQFF.

This chain connects TRBV3-1 to TRBJ1-1, with 7 bases matching TRBD1. V shed 4 bases and J 7 bases; nucleotides not matched to a gene: 6. The CDR3 length is 13 residues. Germline V gene data show CDR1 as LGHDT and CDR2 as YNNKEL (reference sequence). CDR3 DNA: TGTGCCAGCAGCCCAGGGGGTCGGCTTGAAGCTTTCTTT. It specifies CASSPGGRLEAFF.

The chain combines TRBV19 with TRBJ2-5; 7 bases align to TRBD2. The germline CDR1 and CDR2 sequences are LNHDA and SQIVND (reference sequence). This CDR3 is built from 14 residues. V trimming: 8 bases; J trimming: 5 bases; junction bases outside the gene matches: 11. The CDR3 region is CASRSAGTKETQYF. DNA of the CDR3: TGTGCCAGTCGCTCAGCGGGAACGAAGGAGACCCAGTACTTC.

The chain is built from TRBV12-3 or TRBV12-4 and TRBJ1-1; no clear D. This CDR3 spans 11 amino acids. The V end was cut by 7 bases, the J end by 4 bases, with 7 bases between. The CDR3 here is CASTAATEAFF. The CDR3 DNA reads as TGTGCCAGCACCGCGGCCACTGAAGCTTTCTTT.

The rearrangement uses TRBV4-1 and TRBJ2-1; D unclear. The CDR3 has 14 residues. CDR1 is MGHRA and CDR2 is YSYEKL in the germline V gene. Trimming pared 1 base from V and 4 bases from J, leaving 8 bases between. The CDR3 loop reads CASSQVSNYNEQFF. The CDR3 DNA follows: TGCGCCAGCAGCCAAGTATCCAATTACAATGAGCAGTTCTTC.

The V gene is TRBV4-3, the J gene TRBJ1-2, with a tentative D call TRBD1 (6 bases). Germline loops: CDR1 LGHNA, CDR2 YSLEER. CDR3 length equals 16 residues. Trimming shortened V by 0 bases and J by 7 bases, and 18 bases separated the two germline ends. The CDR3 region is CASSQDPTGSTSGYTF. CDR3 sequence (DNA): TGCGCCAGCAGCCAAGACCCCACAGGGAGCACTTCTGGCTACACCTTC.

The chain couples TRBV9 to TRBJ2-7; maybe TRBD1 (6 bases). CDR1 is SGDLS and CDR2 is YYNGEE in the germline V gene. The CDR3 totals 16 residues. V was pared by 0 bases and J by 7 bases, with 20 bases between. CDR3 bases: TGTGCCAGCAGCGTAGATGCCCAGGGGCCCGTTCAAGAGCAGTACTTC. Translation: CASSVDAQGPVQEQYF.

The V gene is TRBV5-1, the J gene TRBJ2-3; D uncertain. CDR1 and CDR2 (germline): SGHRS, YFSETQ. The CDR3 sequence is 15 residues long. Trimming stripped 2 bases from V and 1 base from J, with 11 bases between. For the CDR3, the DNA is TGCGCCAGCAGCTTATCCCCCCCCCGCACAGATACGCAGTATTTT. Amino acid sequence: CASSLSPPRTDTQYF.

The V and J genes are TRBV6-1 and TRBJ2-1; D unclear. V gave up 2 bases and J gave up 0 bases, with 8 bases separating them. The CDR3 spans 15 residues. Germline lookup yields CDR1 MNHNS and CDR2 SASEGT. For the CDR3, the DNA is TGTGCCAGCAGTGAACAGGACGGCTCCTACAATGAGCAGTTCTTC. This sequence encodes CASSEQDGSYNEQFF.